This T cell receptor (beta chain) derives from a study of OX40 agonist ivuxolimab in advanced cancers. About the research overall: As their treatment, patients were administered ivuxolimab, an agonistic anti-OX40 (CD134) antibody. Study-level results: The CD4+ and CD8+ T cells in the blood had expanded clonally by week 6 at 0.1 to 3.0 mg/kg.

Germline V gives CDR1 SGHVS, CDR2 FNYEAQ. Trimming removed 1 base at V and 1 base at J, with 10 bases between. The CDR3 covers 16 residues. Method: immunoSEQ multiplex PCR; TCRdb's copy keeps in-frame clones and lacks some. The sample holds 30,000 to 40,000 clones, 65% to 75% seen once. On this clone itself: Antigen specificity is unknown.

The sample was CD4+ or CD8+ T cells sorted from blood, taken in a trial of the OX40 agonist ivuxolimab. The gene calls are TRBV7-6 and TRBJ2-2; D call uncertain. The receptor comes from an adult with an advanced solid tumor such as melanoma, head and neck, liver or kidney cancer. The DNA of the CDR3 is TGTGCCAGCAGCTTAGATGGCGGCGTGAACACCGGGGAGCTGTTTTTT. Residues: CASSLDGGVNTGELFF.